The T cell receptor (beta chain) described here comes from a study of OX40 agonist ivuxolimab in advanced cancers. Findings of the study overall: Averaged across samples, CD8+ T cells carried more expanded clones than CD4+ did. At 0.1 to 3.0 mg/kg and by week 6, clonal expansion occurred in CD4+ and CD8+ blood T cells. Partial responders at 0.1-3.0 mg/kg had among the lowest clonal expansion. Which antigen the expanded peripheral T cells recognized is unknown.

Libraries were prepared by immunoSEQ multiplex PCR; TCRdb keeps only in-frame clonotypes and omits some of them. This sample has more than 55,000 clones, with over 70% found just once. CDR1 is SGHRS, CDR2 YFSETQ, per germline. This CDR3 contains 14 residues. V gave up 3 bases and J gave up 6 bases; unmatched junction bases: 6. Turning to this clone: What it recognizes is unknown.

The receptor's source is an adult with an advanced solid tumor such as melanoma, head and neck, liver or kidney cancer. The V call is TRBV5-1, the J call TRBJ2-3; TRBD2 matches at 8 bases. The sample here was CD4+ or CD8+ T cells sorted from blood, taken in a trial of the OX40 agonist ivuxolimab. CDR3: CASSSGLVPDTQYF. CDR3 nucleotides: TGCGCCAGCAGCTCGGGACTAGTTCCCGATACGCAGTATTTT.